The 20 T cell receptor beta chains below come from one sample, sequenced in a study of T-cell reconstitution after alpha-beta-depleted transplantation in children. Researchers prepared the TCRbeta library using unique molecular identifiers, the study reports. TCRdb redid the calling of the PCR reads with MiXCR, one entry per CDR3 protein. Seen here are approximately 250,000 distinct CDR3 sequences, roughly a quarter observed once, and the top ten hold approximately 2.5%. Sequencing used PBMCs, obtained before TCRalphabeta/CD19-depleted stem cell transplant. Receptors were obtained from a girl aged 2-15 years with Fanconi anemia, due to receive a stem cell transplant.

The chain carries TRBV5-4 and TRBJ2-1, with TRBD2 matching over 8 bases. Germline V gene sequence: CDR1 SGHNT, CDR2 YYREEE (reference sequence). The J segment lost 4 bases and the V segment lost 4 bases, leaving 7 bases of the junction unmatched. The CDR3 extends over 15 amino acids. The CDR3 sequence: CASSKTGGVYNEQFF. The DNA for the CDR3 is TGTGCCAGCAGCAAAACGGGGGGGGTGTACAATGAGCAGTTCTTC.

Only a few counts were recorded for this clonotype. The chain is built from TRBV12-3 or TRBV12-4 and TRBJ1-1, with D tentatively TRBD1 (5 bases). The CDR3 runs to 11 residues. V lost 5 bases and J lost 12, with 13 bases in between. The CDR3 sequence: CASSAGPLSFF. CDR3 coding DNA: TGTGCCAGCAGTGCGGGGCCCTTATCTTTCTTT.

The chain couples TRBV20-1 to TRBJ1-2; 10 nucleotides match TRBD1. The CDR3 covers 12 residues. Germline CDR1 and CDR2: DFQATT and SNEGSKA (reference sequence). The CDR3 nucleotides read TGCATAGGACAGGGGGTTTACGATGGCTACACCTTC. Its protein is CIGQGVYDGYTF.

This sequence joins TRBV7-3 and TRBJ2-3, with 10 bases fitting TRBD2. The J segment lost 5 bases and the V segment lost 5 bases, leaving 7 bases of the junction unmatched. Looked up from germline, CDR1 is SGHTA and CDR2 is FQGTGA. The CDR3 sequence is 15 residues long. CDR3 nucleotide sequence: TGTGCCAGCAGCGACCTTCTAGCGGGAGTAGATACGCAGTATTTT. The encoded protein is CASSDLLAGVDTQYF.

This clonotype has ten or more counts. V and J are TRBV20-1 and TRBJ2-1; TRBD2 matches at 10 bases. CDR1 is DFQATT and CDR2 is SNEGSKA in the germline V gene (reference sequence). This CDR3 is 15 amino acids long. Trimming took 0 bases from V and 5 from J; bases not matched to a gene: 4. The CDR3 region has the DNA TGCAGTGCTAGAGATTGGCTAGCGGGAGACAATGAGCAGTTCTTC. Protein product: CSARDWLAGDNEQFF.

This clonotype has a count of ten or more. This chain links TRBV29-1 with TRBJ2-1; 7 bases map to TRBD1. The junction had 3 bases not matched to a gene; V was cut back by 1 base and J by 0 bases. Germline assignment: CDR1 SQVTM and CDR2 ANQGSEA. The length of the CDR3 is 15 residues. CDR3 sequence: CSVEAGDSSYNEQFF. Written as DNA, the CDR3 is TGCAGCGTTGAAGCTGGGGACAGCTCCTACAATGAGCAGTTCTTC.

This clonotype has just one count. This rearrangement joins TRBV11-2 to TRBJ2-3; 10 bases match TRBD2. This CDR3 contains 17 residues. V lost 3 bases to trimming and J lost 5 bases; unmatched junction nucleotides: 11. Germline-derived CDR1 and CDR2 are SGHAT and FQNNGV. The CDR3 is CASSFRGLAGVGDTQYF. CDR3 DNA sequence: TGTGCCAGCAGCTTCAGGGGTCTAGCGGGGGTCGGAGATACGCAGTATTTT.

The genes are TRBV28 and TRBJ2-7; unclear D gene. Germline V gene sequence: CDR1 MDHEN, CDR2 SYDVKM. The CDR3 loop spans 14 amino acids. Trimming took 7 bases from V and 4 from J, leaving 17 bases between them. CDR3 in DNA: TGTGCCAGCAATCGAATAGGACGACCATACGAGCAGTACTTC. Translated: CASNRIGRPYEQYF.

This chain uses TRBV7-6 with TRBJ2-7, with TRBD1 matching 7 bases. Per the germline V gene, CDR1 is SGHVS and CDR2 is FNYEAQ. The length of the CDR3 is 13 residues. The trim removed 3 bases at V and 6 bases at J, leaving 5 bases unmatched. CDR3 protein: CASSFGAGGEQYF. In DNA, the CDR3 is TGTGCCAGCAGCTTTGGAGCAGGGGGCGAGCAGTACTTC.

This sequence joins TRBV20-1 and TRBJ2-7, with D tentatively TRBD1 (6 bases). This CDR3 has 15 amino acids. V was pared by 6 bases and J by 3 bases, with 21 bases between. Germline CDR1 DFQATT, CDR2 SNEGSKA (reference sequence). CDR3: CSANRDQLVIYEQYF. In nucleotides, the CDR3 is TGCAGTGCCAACAGGGATCAGCTAGTGATCTACGAGCAGTACTTC.

This clonotype has a count of ten or more. This sequence joins TRBV4-2 and TRBJ2-1; the match to TRBD2 covers 9 bases. The germline V gene has CDR1 LGHNA and CDR2 YNFKEQ. The CDR3 length is 16 residues. The ends lost 0 bases at V and 5 bases at J; junction bases unmatched: 5. The CDR3 DNA is TGTGCCAGCAGCCAAGAGTCGGCTAGCGGGGACAATGAGCAGTTCTTC. Protein product: CASSQESASGDNEQFF.

In this sample, this clonotype turned up many times. The chain joins TRBV29-1 to TRBJ1-2; no definite D call. Trimming removed 6 bases from V and 6 bases from J, with 14 bases in between. The CDR3 consists of 12 residues. Per the germline V gene, CDR1 is SQVTM and CDR2 is ANQGSEA. In nucleotides, the CDR3 is TGCAGCGTGGAGGATCAGTGGCATGGCTACACCTTC. This encodes CSVEDQWHGYTF.

In this sample, this clonotype turned up many times. The chain uses TRBV12-3 or TRBV12-4 and TRBJ2-7; TRBD1 matches 7 bases. With 4 bases clipped from V and 2 bases from J, the junction kept 5 bases outside the gene matches. CDR3 size: 14 residues. In nucleotides, the CDR3 is TGTGCCAGCAGTTACTCCCAGGGGGCCTACGAGCAGTACTTC. It specifies CASSYSQGAYEQYF.

This clonotype showed up just a few times. This chain links TRBV25-1 with TRBJ1-6; D is undetermined. The CDR3 sequence is 14 residues long. Germline lookup yields CDR1 MGHDK and CDR2 SYGVNS. V was cut by 1 base and J by 8 bases, with 9 bases left in between. This chain's CDR3 is CASSEWKLYSPLHF. The CDR3 DNA is TGTGCCAGCAGTGAATGGAAGCTTTATTCACCCCTCCACTTT.

This clonotype has only a few counts. The J gene is TRBJ1-5, the V gene TRBV29-1; D is unresolved. Germline V gene lookup returns CDR1 SQVTM and CDR2 ANQGSEA. The CDR3 runs to 12 residues. The germline V and J ends were trimmed by 5 bases and 5 bases, with 10 bases remaining between them. In DNA, the CDR3 is TGCAGCGTTCAGGAAGCCGATCAGCCCCAGCATTTT. Its translation: CSVQEADQPQHF. The variable domain in full, completed from reference TRBV29-1 and TRBJ1-5, reads SAVISQKPSRDICQRGTSLTIQCQVDSQVTMMFWYRQQPGQSLTLIATANQGSEATYESGFVIDKFPISRPNLTFSTLTVSNMSPEDSSIYLCSVQEADQPQHFGDGTRLSIL.

At least ten counts were recorded for this clonotype. The chain employs TRBV20-1 and TRBJ2-3; no reliable D call. Per the germline V gene, CDR1 is DFQATT and CDR2 is SNEGSKA (reference sequence). The CDR3 is made up of 13 amino acids. Deletions cut 6 bases from V and 2 bases from J, with 12 bases between. This chain's CDR3 is CSAPFRVTDTQYF. The CDR3 DNA reads as TGCAGTGCCCCCTTTAGGGTCACAGATACGCAGTATTTT.

In nucleotides, the CDR3 is TGTGCCAGCCGCCGGACGCCGACCTATAATTCACCCCTCCACTTT. Protein: CASRRTPTYNSPLHF. The chain links TRBV28 to TRBJ1-6; D is unclear. Germline V lookup: CDR1 MDHEN, CDR2 SYDVKM. Trimming removed 8 bases at V and 2 bases at J, with 13 bases between. CDR3 size: 15 residues.

This clonotype was detected a few times. The chain recombines TRBV5-6 with TRBJ2-3; D unresolved. The CDR3 is 13 residues long. V gave up 2 bases and J gave up 12 bases, with 16 bases separating them. In germline, CDR1 is SGHDT, CDR2 YYEEEE. The CDR3 reads CASSFIFNAFQYF. For the CDR3, the DNA is TGTGCCAGCAGCTTTATATTTAATGCTTTTCAGTATTTT.

This clonotype was seen at least ten times. The chain recombines TRBV13 with TRBJ2-5; D is unclear. The CDR3 is made up of 14 amino acids. Trimming pared 2 bases from V and 5 bases from J, leaving 12 bases between. Germline lookup yields CDR1 PRHDT and CDR2 FYEKMQ (reference sequence). CDR3 loop: CASSLLGMGETQYF. The CDR3 nucleotides are TGTGCCAGCAGCTTACTGGGGATGGGGGAGACCCAGTACTTC.

This clonotype was counted at least ten times. The chain couples TRBV6-1 to TRBJ2-4, with D possibly matching TRBD2 (6 bases). Germline V gene data show CDR1 as MNHNS and CDR2 as SASEGT. The ends were cut back, 6 bases at V and 1 base at J, with 13 bases in the middle. The length of the CDR3 is 15 residues. The CDR3 nucleotides read TGTGCCAGCAGGACGGGAGTTGGGGCCAAAAACATTCAGTACTTC. Protein product: CASRTGVGAKNIQYF.